One sample yielded the 17 T cell receptor beta chains listed below, sequenced in a study of T cell responses to AZD1222 COVID-19 vaccine. Measured with immunoSEQ multiplex PCR; TCRdb has only the in-frame clones, and not every one. The sample lists approximately 100,000 clones, approximately 96% occurring once. The material sequenced was peripheral blood, taken on day 0 of AZD1222 vaccination. The receptors derive from an adult in good health.

This clone occurred once. This chain links TRBV2 with TRBJ1-2; 9 bases fit TRBD1. Looked up from germline, CDR1 is SNHLY and CDR2 is FYNNEI. Germline trimming cut 8 bases from V and 8 bases from J; bases unmatched to any gene: 12. The CDR3 contains 14 residues. The CDR3 spells CASDPATGGAGYTF. Written as DNA, the CDR3 is TGTGCCAGCGACCCCGCAACAGGGGGCGCGGGCTACACCTTC.

In its sample, this clone was seen once. The chain carries TRBV7-8 and TRBJ1-1; D might be TRBD1 (5 bases). The CDR3 consists of 17 residues. Germline CDR1 SGHVS, CDR2 FQNEAQ. The germline V and J ends were trimmed by 0 bases and 1 base, with 15 bases remaining between them. CDR3 region: CASSLALRGQRNTEAFF. DNA of the CDR3: TGTGCCAGCAGCTTAGCGTTGAGAGGACAAAGGAACACTGAAGCTTTCTTT.

The chain recombines TRBV30 with TRBJ1-2, with D unclear. V was cut by 2 bases and J by 4 bases, with 11 bases left in between. CDR1 and CDR2 (germline): GTSNPN, SVGIG (reference sequence). The CDR3 runs to 13 residues. CDR3 coding DNA: TGTGCCTGGAGTACGCAGGCAACCTATGGCTACACCTTC. Residues: CAWSTQATYGYTF. Supplemented by reference TRBV30 and TRBJ1-2, the full variable domain reads SQTIHQWPATLVQPVGSPLSLECTVEGTSNPNLYWYRQAAGRGLQLLFYSVGIGQISSEVPQNLSASRPQDRQFILSSKKLLLSDSGFYLCAWSTQATYGYTFGSGTRLTVV.

The rearrangement links TRBV27 to TRBJ1-4, with no clear D. In germline, CDR1 is MNHEY, CDR2 SMNVEV (reference sequence). The germline V and J ends were trimmed by 5 bases and 4 bases, with 14 bases remaining between them. This CDR3 spans 15 amino acids. CDR3 loop: CASSPTGIHNEKLFF. Written as DNA, the CDR3 is TGTGCCAGCAGTCCCACCGGGATCCATAATGAAAAACTGTTTTTT.

The rearrangement joins TRBV4-1 to TRBJ1-3, with 8 bases matching TRBD1. Germline loops: CDR1 MGHRA, CDR2 YSYEKL. The CDR3 contains 16 residues. V dropped 0 bases and J dropped 4; count of bases not matched to a gene: 5. The CDR3 coding sequence is TGCGCCAGCAGCCAAGACAGGGGGCTATGGGGAAACACCATATATTTT. Its translation is CASSQDRGLWGNTIYF.

CDR3 in amino acids: CASSDGQVPRPQHF. DNA for the CDR3: TGCGCCAGCAGTGACGGACAGGTCCCAAGGCCCCAGCATTTT. The V gene is TRBV10-2, the J gene TRBJ1-5, with 7 bases lining up with TRBD1. Per germline, CDR1 WSHSY and CDR2 SAAADI. The V gene end was trimmed by 3 bases and the J gene end by 9 bases; junction bases not matched to a gene: 8. This CDR3 comprises 14 residues.

This clone was detected once. J is TRBJ1-3 and V is TRBV18; no firm D call. With 3 bases removed from V and 2 bases from J, the gap between germline ends came to 14 bases. The CDR3 is 16 residues long. CDR1 is KGHSH and CDR2 is LQKENI in the germline V gene. CDR3: CASSPLPGRAGNTIYF. For the CDR3, the DNA is TGTGCCAGCTCACCCCTACCTGGGAGAGCTGGAAACACCATATATTTT.

The chain couples TRBV1 to TRBJ2-5; TRBD2, as called in the table, went unchecked against the DNA. TRBV1 is labeled a pseudogene. The CDR3 runs 13 residues. The CDR3, as DNA: TGCACCAGCAGCCGAGAACCCCCGAGCACCCAGTACTTC. Its protein is CTSSREPPSTQYF.

The V gene is TRBV6-5, the J gene TRBJ1-2; TRBD1 matches at 11 bases. Germline loops: CDR1 MNHEY, CDR2 SVGAGI. J gave up 6 bases and V 4 bases, and 7 bases lay outside the gene matches. This CDR3 is 15 amino acids long. Here the CDR3 reads CASSLPGQGVHGYTF. Here the CDR3 DNA reads TGTGCCAGCAGTTTGCCGGGACAGGGGGTCCATGGCTACACCTTC.

The rearrangement uses TRBV9 and TRBJ2-1, with TRBD2 identical over 13 bases. The germline V gene encodes CDR1 SGDLS and CDR2 YYNGEE. There are 15 residues in the CDR3. The V segment lost 3 bases and the J segment 5 bases; nucleotides outside the gene matches: 2. CDR3 in amino acids: CASSAGLAGDNEQFF. Written as DNA, the CDR3 is TGTGCCAGCAGCGCCGGACTAGCGGGAGACAATGAGCAGTTCTTC.

CDR3 DNA sequence: TGTGCCAGCAAAGGGATTGACTATGGCTACACCTTC. Protein: CASKGIDYGYTF. This chain joins TRBV7-2 and TRBJ1-2; no reliable D call. Germline CDR1 and CDR2: SGHTA and FQGNSA. Trimming took 7 bases from V and 3 from J, leaving 9 bases between them. CDR3 length: 12 residues.

CDR3 coding DNA: TGTGCCAGCAGCCCTGGTACGAGCTCCTACAATGAGCAGTTCTTC. As protein: CASSPGTSSYNEQFF. The chain links TRBV9 to TRBJ2-1; no clear D gene. V shed 4 bases and J shed 0 bases, with 11 bases lying between them. Germline-derived CDR1 and CDR2 are SGDLS and YYNGEE. The CDR3 is made up of 15 amino acids.

This chain links TRBV2 with TRBJ1-2, with D possibly being TRBD1 (6 bases). V was clipped by 2 bases and J by 7 bases, with 17 bases between them. Germline V gene lookup returns CDR1 SNHLY and CDR2 FYNNEI. The CDR3 is made up of 15 amino acids. In DNA, the CDR3 is TGTGCCAGCAGTGAAAGAGTCAGGGGAGTCGGTGGCTACACCTTC. This sequence encodes CASSERVRGVGGYTF.

The rearrangement uses TRBV28 and TRBJ1-1, with D unclear. Germline V CDR1 and CDR2: MDHEN, SYDVKM. The CDR3 consists of 13 residues. V dropped 7 bases and J dropped 1 base, with 10 bases sitting between them. The CDR3 DNA sequence: TGTGCCAGCACCCTGGGAACGAACACTGAAGCTTTCTTT. This codes for CASTLGTNTEAFF.

V is TRBV3-1 (or the pseudogene TRBV3-2) and J is TRBJ1-2; D perhaps matches TRBD1 (5 bases). This CDR3 contains 13 residues. Trimming removed 4 bases at V and 9 bases at J, with 15 bases between. Germline V gene sequence: CDR1 LGHDT, CDR2 YNNKEL (reference sequence). CDR3 sequence reads: CASSRRDRRSYTF. In nucleotides, the CDR3 is TGTGCCAGCAGCCGTCGGGACCGAAGGAGCTACACCTTC.

The J gene is TRBJ2-7, the V gene TRBV5-1; 10 bases are a match to TRBD1. Trimming took 4 bases from V and 4 from J; bases not matched to a gene: 5. This CDR3 is 14 amino acids long. Looked up from germline, CDR1 is SGHRS and CDR2 is YFSETQ. CDR3 sequence: CASSPRDRGYEQYF. For the CDR3, the DNA is TGCGCCAGCAGCCCACGGGACAGGGGATACGAGCAGTACTTC.

The rearrangement links TRBV29-1 to TRBJ1-5, with D possibly being TRBD1 (6 bases). The CDR3 spans 13 residues. The V end lost 6 bases, the J end lost 6 bases, and 15 bases lay between the germline ends. The germline V gene encodes CDR1 SQVTM and CDR2 ANQGSEA. DNA for the CDR3: TGCAGCGTGGGTGGACAGTTTGGTCAGCCCCAGCATTTT. Translating gives CSVGGQFGQPQHF.